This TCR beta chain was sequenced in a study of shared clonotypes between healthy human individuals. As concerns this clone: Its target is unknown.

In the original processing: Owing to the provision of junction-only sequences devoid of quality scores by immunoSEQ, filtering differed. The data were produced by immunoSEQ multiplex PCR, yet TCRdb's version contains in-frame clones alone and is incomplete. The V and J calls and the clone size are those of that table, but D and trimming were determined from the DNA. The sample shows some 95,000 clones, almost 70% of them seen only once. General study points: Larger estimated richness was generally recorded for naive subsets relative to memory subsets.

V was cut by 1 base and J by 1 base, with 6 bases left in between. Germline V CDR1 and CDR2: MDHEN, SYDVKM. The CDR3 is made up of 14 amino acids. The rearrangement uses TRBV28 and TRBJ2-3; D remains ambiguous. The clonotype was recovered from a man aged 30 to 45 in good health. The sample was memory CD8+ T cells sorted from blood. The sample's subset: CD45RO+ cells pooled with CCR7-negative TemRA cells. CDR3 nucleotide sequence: TGTGCCAGCAGTTTATCTTCCGGCACAGATACGCAGTATTTT. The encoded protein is CASSLSSGTDTQYF.